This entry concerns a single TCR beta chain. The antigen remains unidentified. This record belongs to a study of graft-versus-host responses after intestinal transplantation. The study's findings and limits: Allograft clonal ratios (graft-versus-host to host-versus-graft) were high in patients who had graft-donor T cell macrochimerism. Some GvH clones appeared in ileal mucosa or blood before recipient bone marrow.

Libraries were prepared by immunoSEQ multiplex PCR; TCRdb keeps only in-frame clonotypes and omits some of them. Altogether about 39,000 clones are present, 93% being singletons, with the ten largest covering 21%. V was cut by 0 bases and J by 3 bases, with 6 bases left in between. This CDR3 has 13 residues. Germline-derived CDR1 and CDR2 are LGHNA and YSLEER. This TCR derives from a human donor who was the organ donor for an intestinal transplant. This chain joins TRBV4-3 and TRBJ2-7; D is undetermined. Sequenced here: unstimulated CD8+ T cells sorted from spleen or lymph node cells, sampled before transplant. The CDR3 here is CASSQENHYEQYF. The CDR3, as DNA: TGCGCCAGCAGCCAAGAGAACCACTACGAGCAGTACTTC.